This entry is about one T cell receptor beta chain. No antigen is known for it. This specimen includes other DNA sequences encoding the same CDR3. The ends lost 6 bases at V and 3 bases at J; junction bases unmatched: 5. Germline CDR1 is MDHEN and CDR2 is SYDVKM. The CDR3 totals 13 residues. The data were obtained in a study of cytomegalovirus exposure and HLA in healthy donors. PCR primers comprised 60 Vbeta and 13 Jbeta primers. Profiled with immunoSEQ multiplex PCR; TCRdb holds only in-frame clones, not every one. The sample includes 150,000 to 200,000 clones, approximately 78% of them seen just once. Whole-study results and caveats: As a later analysis showed, several of the most significant clusters appeared to be linked to common viral pathogens. Some TCR beta chains (roughly 160 of them) were listed as cytomegalovirus-associated. Apart from CMV serostatus, no immune exposure information was available.

In nominal health when sampled, donors likely had unrecorded immune exposures nonetheless. Material: PBMCs. This TCR was recovered from a woman between 40 and 50 years old in good health and CMV-seronegative. This chain joins TRBV28 and TRBJ2-7; 7 bases are a match to TRBD1. The CDR3 loop reads CASRTGKSYEQYF. Written as DNA, the CDR3 is TGTGCCAGCAGGACAGGGAAGAGCTACGAGCAGTACTTC.